This TCR beta chain is from a study of identical twins. TCRdb reprocessed the 5' RACE reads via MiXCR and lists one record per CDR3 protein. The sample gives roughly 470,000 distinct CDR3 sequences, approximately 15% of which show up once; approximately 0.98% is in the top ten. Only a few counts were recorded for this clonotype. Its antigen remains unknown. Study-wide points: Donors were not followed over many years; analysis was cross-sectional.

Trimming removed 1 base from V and 3 bases from J; junction bases left unmatched: 10. CDR3 length equals 16 residues. The germline V gene has CDR1 DFQATT and CDR2 SNEGSKA (reference sequence). Healthy Caucasians provided all donations. Another study also made use of these data, one on yellow fever vaccine responses in identical twins. That work contributes: A vaccine T cell response that seemed partly convergent and partly personalized was reported in twins.

What was sequenced was CD4+ T cells sorted from blood. The clonotype comes from a woman between 18 and 29 years old in good health. The chain has TRBV20-1 and TRBJ2-7, with 9 bases matching TRBD1. CDR3: CSARVGRGQGFYEQYF. The CDR3 bases are TGCAGTGCTAGAGTAGGCCGGGGACAGGGTTTCTACGAGCAGTACTTC.